This T cell receptor beta chain was recorded in a study of T cells in Graves' hyperthyroidism and ophthalmopathy. Study results and caveats: Ophthalmopathy, which appeared later, was predicted by the model a median about 6 months before onset.

TCR beta CDR3 regions were amplified from RNA. HTBI primers drove first-round RT-PCR of the TCR CDR3. TCRdb re-called the multiplex PCR reads through MiXCR, storing one row per CDR3 protein. The sample consists of approximately 400,000 distinct CDR3 sequences, 15% to 19% of them appearing once. This clonotype was observed a handful of times. Its cognate antigen is unknown. The CDR3 contains 13 residues. Trimming took 5 bases from V and 0 from J, leaving 7 bases between them. CDR1 SGHDN and CDR2 FVKESK come from the germline V gene. The sequencing input was blood. The chain carries TRBV14 and TRBJ1-1; no firm D call. The TCR sequence derives from a woman between 18 and 30 years old with Graves' hyperthyroidism that later progressed to Graves' ophthalmopathy. CDR3 sequence reads: CASSKQMNTEAFF. In nucleotides, the CDR3 is TGTGCCAGCAGCAAACAAATGAACACTGAAGCTTTCTTT.